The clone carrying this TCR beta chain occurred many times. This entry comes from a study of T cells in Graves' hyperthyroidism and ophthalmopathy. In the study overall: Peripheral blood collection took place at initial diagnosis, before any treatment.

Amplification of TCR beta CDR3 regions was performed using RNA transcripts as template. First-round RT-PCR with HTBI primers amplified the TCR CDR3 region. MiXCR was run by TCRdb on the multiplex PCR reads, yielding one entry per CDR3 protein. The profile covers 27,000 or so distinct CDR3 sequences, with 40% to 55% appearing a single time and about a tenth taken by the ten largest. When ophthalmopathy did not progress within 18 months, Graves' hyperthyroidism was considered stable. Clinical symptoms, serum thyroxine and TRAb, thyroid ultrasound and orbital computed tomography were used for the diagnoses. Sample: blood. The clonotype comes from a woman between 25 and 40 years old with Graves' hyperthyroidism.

CDR3: CASSLRGSSYNSPLHF. The CDR3 DNA sequence: TGTGCCAGCAGCTTACGAGGAAGCTCCTATAATTCACCCCTCCACTTT. V gene TRBV11-3 combines with J gene TRBJ1-6, with D unresolved. Germline assignment: CDR1 SGHNT and CDR2 YENEEA. V lost 2 bases and J 0 bases, leaving 8 bases between the germline ends. The CDR3 covers 16 residues.